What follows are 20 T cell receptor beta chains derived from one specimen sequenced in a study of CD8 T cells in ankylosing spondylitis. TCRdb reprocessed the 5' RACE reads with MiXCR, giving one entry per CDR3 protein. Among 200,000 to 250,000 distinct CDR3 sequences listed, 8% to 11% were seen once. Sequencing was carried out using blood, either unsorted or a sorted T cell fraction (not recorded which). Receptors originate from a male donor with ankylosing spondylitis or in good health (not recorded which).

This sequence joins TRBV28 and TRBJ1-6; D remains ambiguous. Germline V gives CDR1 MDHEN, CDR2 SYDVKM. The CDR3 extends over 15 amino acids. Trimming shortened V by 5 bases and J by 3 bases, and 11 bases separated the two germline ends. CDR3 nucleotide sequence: TGTGCCAGCAGTCACGGGCAAAACTATAATTCACCCCTCCACTTT. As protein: CASSHGQNYNSPLHF.

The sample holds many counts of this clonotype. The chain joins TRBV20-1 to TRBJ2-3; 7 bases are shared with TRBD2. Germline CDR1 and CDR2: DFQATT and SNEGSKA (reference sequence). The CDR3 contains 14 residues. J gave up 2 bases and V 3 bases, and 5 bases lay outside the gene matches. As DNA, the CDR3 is TGCAGTGCTAGCAGCGGGGAGATCACAGATACGCAGTATTTT. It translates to CSASSGEITDTQYF.

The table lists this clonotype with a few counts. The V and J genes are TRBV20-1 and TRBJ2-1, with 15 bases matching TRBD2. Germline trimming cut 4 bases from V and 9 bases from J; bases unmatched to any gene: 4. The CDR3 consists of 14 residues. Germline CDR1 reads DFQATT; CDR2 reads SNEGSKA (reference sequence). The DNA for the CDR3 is TGCAGTGCTATTGGGACTAGCGGGGGGAGTGAGCAGTTCTTC. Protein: CSAIGTSGGSEQFF.

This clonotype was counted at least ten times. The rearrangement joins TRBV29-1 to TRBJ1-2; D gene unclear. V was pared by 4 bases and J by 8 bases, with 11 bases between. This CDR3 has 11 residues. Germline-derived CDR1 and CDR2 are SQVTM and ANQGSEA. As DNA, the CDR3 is TGCAGCGTTGCGGGAGCGGGGGGCTACACCTTC. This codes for CSVAGAGGYTF.

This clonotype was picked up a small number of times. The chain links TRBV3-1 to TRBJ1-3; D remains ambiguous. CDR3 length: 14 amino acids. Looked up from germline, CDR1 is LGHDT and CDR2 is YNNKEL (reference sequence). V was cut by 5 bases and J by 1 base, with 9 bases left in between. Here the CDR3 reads CASSYLGSGNTIYF. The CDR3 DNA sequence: TGTGCCAGCAGCTACTTGGGATCTGGAAACACCATATATTTT.

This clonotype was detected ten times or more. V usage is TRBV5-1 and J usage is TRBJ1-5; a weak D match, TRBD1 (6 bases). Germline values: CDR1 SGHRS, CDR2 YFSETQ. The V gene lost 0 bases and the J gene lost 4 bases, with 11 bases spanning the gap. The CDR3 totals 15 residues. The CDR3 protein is CASSLDGGGNQPQHF. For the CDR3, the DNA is TGCGCCAGCAGCTTGGATGGAGGGGGGAATCAGCCCCAGCATTTT.

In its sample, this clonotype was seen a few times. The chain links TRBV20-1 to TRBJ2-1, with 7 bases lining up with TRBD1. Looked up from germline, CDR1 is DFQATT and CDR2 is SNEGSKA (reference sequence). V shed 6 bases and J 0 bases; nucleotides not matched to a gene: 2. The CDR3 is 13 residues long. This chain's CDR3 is CSAGTASYNEQFF. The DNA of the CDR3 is TGCAGTGCCGGGACAGCCTCCTACAATGAGCAGTTCTTC.

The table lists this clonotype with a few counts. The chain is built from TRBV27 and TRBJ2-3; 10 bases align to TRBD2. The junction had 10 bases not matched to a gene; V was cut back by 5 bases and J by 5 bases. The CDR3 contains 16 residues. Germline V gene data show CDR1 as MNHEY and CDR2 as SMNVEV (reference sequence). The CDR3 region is CASSPYLAGELDTQYF. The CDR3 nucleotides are TGTGCCAGCAGTCCCTACCTAGCGGGGGAACTAGATACGCAGTATTTT.

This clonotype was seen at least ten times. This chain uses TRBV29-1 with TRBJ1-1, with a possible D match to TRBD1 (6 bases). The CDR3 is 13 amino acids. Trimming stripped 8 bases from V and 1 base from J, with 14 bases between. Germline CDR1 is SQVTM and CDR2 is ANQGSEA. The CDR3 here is CSYSQGTNTEAFF. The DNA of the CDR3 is TGCAGCTACTCACAGGGAACGAACACTGAAGCTTTCTTT.

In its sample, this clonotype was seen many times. CDR3 sequence: CASSRTPNTGELFF. The CDR3 bases are TGTGCCAGCAGTCGGACACCTAACACCGGGGAGCTGTTTTTT. The chain couples TRBV27 to TRBJ2-2; D may be TRBD1 (5 bases). V was pared by 5 bases and J by 2 bases, with 9 bases between. This CDR3 contains 14 residues. CDR1 and CDR2 (germline): MNHEY, SMNVEV (reference sequence).

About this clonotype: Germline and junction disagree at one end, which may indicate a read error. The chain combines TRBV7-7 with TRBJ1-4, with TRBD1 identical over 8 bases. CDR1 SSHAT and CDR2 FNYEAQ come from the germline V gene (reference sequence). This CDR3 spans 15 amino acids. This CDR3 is CASSLGGTGGEKLFF. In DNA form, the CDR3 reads TGTGCTAGCAGCTTAGGCGGGACAGGTGGCGAAAAACTGTTTTTT.

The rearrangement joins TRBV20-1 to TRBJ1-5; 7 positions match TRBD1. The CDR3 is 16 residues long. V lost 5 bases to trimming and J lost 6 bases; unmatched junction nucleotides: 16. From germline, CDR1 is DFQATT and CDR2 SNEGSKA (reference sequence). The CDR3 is CSARAPTGFVSQPQHF. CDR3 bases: TGCAGTGCTCGAGCCCCGACAGGGTTTGTTAGTCAGCCCCAGCATTTT.

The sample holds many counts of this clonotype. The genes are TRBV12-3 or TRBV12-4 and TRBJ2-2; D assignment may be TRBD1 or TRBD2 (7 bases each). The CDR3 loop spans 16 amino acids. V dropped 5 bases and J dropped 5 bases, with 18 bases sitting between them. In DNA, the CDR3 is TGTGCCAGCAGTGAAGCGGGACAGAGTCGAACCGGGGAGCTGTTTTTT. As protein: CASSEAGQSRTGELFF.

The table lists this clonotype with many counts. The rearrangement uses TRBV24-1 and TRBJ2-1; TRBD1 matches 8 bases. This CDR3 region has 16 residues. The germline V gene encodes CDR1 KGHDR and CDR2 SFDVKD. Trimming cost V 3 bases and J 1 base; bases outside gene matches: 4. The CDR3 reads CATSDPGQDSYNEQFF. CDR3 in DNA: TGTGCCACCAGTGATCCGGGACAGGATTCCTACAATGAGCAGTTCTTC.

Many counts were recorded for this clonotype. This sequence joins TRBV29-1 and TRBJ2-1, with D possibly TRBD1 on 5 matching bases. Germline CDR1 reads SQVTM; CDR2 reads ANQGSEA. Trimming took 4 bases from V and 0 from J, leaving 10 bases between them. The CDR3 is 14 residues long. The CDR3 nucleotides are TGCAGCGTTGCCGGACATGACTCCTACAATGAGCAGTTCTTC. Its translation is CSVAGHDSYNEQFF.

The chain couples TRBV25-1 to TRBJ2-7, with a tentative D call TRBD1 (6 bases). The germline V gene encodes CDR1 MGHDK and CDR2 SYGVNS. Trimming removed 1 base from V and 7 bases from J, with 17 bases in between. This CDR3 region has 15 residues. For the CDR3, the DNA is TGTGCCAGCAGTGAATCCCAGGGGCGTACGTATGAGCAGTACTTC. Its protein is CASSESQGRTYEQYF.

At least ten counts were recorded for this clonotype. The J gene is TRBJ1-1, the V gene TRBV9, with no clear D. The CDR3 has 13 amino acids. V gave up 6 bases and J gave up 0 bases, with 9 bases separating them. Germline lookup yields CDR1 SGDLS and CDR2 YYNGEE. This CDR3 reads CASKREVNTEAFF. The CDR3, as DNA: TGTGCCAGCAAGAGGGAGGTGAACACTGAAGCTTTCTTT.

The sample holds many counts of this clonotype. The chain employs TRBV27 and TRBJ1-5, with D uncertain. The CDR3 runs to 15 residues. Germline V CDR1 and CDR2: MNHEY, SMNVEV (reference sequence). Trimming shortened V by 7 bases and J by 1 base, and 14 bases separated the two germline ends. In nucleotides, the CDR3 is TGTGCCAGCACTCTATCAGGAGGAAGCAATCAGCCCCAGCATTTT. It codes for CASTLSGGSNQPQHF.

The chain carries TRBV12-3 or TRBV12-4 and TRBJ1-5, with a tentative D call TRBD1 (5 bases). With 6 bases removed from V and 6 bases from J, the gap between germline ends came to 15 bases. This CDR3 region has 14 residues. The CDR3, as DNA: TGTGCCAGCAGGTGGGGGTCTAGCGGTCAGCCCCAGCATTTT. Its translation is CASRWGSSGQPQHF.

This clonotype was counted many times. CDR3 sequence (DNA): TGCAGTGCTAACCCTTTCCGACAGGGCACTCCCTACGAGCAGTACTTC. It specifies CSANPFRQGTPYEQYF. The J gene is TRBJ2-7, the V gene TRBV20-1, with 7 bases fitting TRBD1. Germline V lookup: CDR1 DFQATT, CDR2 SNEGSKA (reference sequence). V was clipped by 4 bases and J by 2 bases; unmatched bases: 14. The CDR3 is 16 amino acids.